This TCR beta chain emerged from a study of identical twins. Only healthy Caucasians were included as donors. CDR3 length equals 14 residues. The germline V and J ends were trimmed by 0 bases and 3 bases, with 9 bases remaining between them. Looked up from germline, CDR1 is LGHDT and CDR2 is YNNKEL (reference sequence). TCRdb independently ran MiXCR on the 5' RACE reads; one entry per CDR3 protein. Here the sample spans 200,000 or so distinct CDR3 sequences, 15% to 20% being singletons. The data also belong to a second study, concerning T cells expressing NK-cell markers.

The chain employs TRBV3-1 and TRBJ2-7; tentative D call: TRBD2 (5 bases). The TCR sequence derives from a woman younger than 35 in good health. Source material: CD8+ T cells sorted from blood. This chain's CDR3 is CASSQDWGDYEQYF. CDR3 nucleotide sequence: TGTGCCAGCAGCCAAGACTGGGGAGACTACGAGCAGTACTTC.